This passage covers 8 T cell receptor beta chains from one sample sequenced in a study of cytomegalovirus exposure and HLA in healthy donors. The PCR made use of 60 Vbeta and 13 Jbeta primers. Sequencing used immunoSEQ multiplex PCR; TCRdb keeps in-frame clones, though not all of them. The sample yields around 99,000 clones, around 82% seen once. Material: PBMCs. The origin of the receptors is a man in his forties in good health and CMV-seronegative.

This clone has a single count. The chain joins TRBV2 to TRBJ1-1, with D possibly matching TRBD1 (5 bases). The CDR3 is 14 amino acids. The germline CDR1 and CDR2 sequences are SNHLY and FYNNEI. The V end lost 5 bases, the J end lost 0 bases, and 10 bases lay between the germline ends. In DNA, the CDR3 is TGTGCCAGCAGTCTCCAGGGCATGAACACTGAAGCTTTCTTT. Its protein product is CASSLQGMNTEAFF.

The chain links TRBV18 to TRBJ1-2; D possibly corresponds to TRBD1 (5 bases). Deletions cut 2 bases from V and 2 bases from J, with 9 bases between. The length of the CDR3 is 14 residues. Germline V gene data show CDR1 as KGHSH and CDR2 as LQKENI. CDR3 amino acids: CASSPMAGNYGYTF. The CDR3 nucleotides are TGTGCCAGCTCACCAATGGCAGGGAACTATGGCTACACCTTC.

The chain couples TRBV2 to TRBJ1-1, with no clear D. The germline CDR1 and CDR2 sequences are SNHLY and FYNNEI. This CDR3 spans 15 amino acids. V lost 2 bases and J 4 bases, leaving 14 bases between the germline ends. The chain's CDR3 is CASSEFEVRVTEAFF. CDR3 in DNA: TGTGCCAGCAGTGAATTTGAGGTTCGGGTCACTGAAGCTTTCTTT.

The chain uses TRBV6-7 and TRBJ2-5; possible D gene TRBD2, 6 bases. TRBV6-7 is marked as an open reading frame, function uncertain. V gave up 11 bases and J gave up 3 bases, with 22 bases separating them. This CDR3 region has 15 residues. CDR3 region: CAGHGTGAFEETQYF. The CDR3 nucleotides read TGTGCCGGACACGGGACGGGAGCCTTTGAAGAGACCCAGTACTTC.

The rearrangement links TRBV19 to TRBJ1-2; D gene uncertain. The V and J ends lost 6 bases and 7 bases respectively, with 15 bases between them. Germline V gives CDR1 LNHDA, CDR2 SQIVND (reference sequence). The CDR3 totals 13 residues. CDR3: CASSGWAGLGYTF. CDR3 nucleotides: TGTGCCAGTAGCGGCTGGGCTGGCCTTGGCTACACCTTC.

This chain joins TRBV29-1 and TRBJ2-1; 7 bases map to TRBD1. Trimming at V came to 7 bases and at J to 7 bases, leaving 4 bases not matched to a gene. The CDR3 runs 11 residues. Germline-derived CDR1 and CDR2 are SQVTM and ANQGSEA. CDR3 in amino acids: CSGNRGNEQFF. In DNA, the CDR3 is TGCAGCGGGAACAGGGGAAATGAGCAGTTCTTC.

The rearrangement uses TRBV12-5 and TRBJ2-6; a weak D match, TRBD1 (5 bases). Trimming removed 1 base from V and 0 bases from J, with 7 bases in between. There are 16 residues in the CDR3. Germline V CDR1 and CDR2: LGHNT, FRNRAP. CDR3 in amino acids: CASGLGQGSGANVLTF. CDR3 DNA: TGTGCTAGTGGTTTGGGGCAGGGCTCTGGGGCCAACGTCCTGACTTTC.

CDR3 residues: CASSEERTGDQPQHF. The DNA of the CDR3 is TGTGCCAGCAGTGAAGAAAGGACAGGCGATCAGCCCCAGCATTTT. V and J are TRBV2 and TRBJ1-5, with TRBD1 identical over 7 bases. Germline values: CDR1 SNHLY, CDR2 FYNNEI. This CDR3 has 15 amino acids. Losses at the gene ends were 1 base for V and 5 bases for J; bases not matched to a gene: 5.